This record covers a single T cell receptor (beta chain). At the DNA level, this CDR3 is encoded by other sequences in the same sample as well. The data stem from a study of shared clonotypes between healthy human individuals. Study-wide context: Donors, aged 18 to 49, were a couple of women and a few men.

Sequenced by immunoSEQ multiplex PCR; TCRdb stores in-frame clones only, minus some. The sample has some 1,900,000 clones, about 95% seen once. Only CD45RO-negative cells positively selected for CCR7 counted as naive CD8 cells, so terminally differentiated effector memory CD45RA+ cells were excluded. Sequencing used naive CD8+ T cells sorted from blood. The TCR sequence derives from a man in his late teens or twenties in good health.

Here the CDR3 reads CASSDGSEQYF. The CDR3 DNA reads TGCGCCAGCAGTGACGGGTCCGAGCAGTACTTC. The V gene is TRBV10-1, the J gene TRBJ2-7, with no clear D. Germline V gene data show CDR1 as WNHNN and CDR2 as SYGVQD (reference sequence). V lost 3 bases and J lost 6, with 6 bases in between. The CDR3 contains 11 residues.